The count of the clone carrying this T cell receptor (beta chain) is one. The antigen remains undetermined. V lost 6 bases and J lost 5; bases outside the gene matches: 0. The CDR3 spans 11 residues. CDR1 and CDR2 from the germline V gene are MDHEN and SYDVKM. The data were produced by immunoSEQ multiplex PCR, yet TCRdb's version contains in-frame clones alone and is incomplete. The table lists about 79,000 clones, approximately 93% of them singletons. This sample was included in a study of cytomegalovirus exposure and HLA in healthy donors. General study results and limits: Many donors shared some public TCRs, even though most TCR sequences were rare. It was reportedly the case that the classifier diagnosed cytomegalovirus status with high specificity and sensitivity. Associated with cytomegalovirus, according to the listing, were around 160 TCR beta chains.

Specimen: PBMCs. The V call is TRBV28, the J call TRBJ1-2; 7 nucleotides match TRBD1. The source of this sequence is a woman in her 30s in good health and CMV-seronegative. In DNA, the CDR3 is TGTGCCAGCAGGGGACAGTATGGCTACACCTTC. It encodes CASRGQYGYTF.